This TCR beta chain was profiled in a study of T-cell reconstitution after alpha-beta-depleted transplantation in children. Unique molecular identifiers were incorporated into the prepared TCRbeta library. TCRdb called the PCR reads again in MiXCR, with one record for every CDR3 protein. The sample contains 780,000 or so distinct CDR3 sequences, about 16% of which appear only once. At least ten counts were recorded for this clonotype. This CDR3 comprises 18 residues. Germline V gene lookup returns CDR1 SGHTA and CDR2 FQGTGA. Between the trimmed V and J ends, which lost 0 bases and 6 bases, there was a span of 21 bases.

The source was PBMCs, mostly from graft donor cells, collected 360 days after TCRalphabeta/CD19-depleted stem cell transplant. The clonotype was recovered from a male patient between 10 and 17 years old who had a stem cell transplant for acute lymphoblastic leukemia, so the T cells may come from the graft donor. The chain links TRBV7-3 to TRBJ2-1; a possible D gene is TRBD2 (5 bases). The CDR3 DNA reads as TGTGCCAGCAGCTTAACGTGGACTCTATTTAAAGAGGTCAATGAGCAGTTCTTC. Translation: CASSLTWTLFKEVNEQFF.